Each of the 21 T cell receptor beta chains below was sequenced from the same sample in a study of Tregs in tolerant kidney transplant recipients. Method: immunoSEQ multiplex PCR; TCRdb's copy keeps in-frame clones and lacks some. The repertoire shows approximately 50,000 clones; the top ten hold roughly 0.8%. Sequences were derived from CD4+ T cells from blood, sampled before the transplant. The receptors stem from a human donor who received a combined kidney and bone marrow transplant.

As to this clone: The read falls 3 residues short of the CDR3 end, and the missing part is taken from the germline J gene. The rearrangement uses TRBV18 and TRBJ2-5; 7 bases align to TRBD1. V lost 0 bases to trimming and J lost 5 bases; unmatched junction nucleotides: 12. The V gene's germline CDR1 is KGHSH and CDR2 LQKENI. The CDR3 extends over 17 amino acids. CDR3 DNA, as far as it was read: TGTGCCAGCTCACCACCGTTGTTCCGGGACAGTATGGAGACC. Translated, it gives CASSPPLFRDSMET. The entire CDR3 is CASSPPLFRDSMETQYF.

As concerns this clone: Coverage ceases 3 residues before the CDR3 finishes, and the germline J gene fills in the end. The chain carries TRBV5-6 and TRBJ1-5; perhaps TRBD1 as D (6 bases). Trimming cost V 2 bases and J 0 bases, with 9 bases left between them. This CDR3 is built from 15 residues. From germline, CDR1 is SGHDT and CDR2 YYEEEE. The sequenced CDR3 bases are TGTGCCAGCAGCTTTTCAGGGGCTAGCAATCAGCCC. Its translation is CASSFSGASNQP. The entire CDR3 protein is CASSFSGASNQPQHF.

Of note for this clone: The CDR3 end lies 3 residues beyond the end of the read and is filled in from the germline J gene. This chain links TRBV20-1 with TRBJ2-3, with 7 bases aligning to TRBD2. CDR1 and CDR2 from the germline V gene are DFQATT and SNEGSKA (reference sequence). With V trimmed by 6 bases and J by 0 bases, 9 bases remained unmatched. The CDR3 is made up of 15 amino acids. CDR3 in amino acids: CSAPRGSGSTDTQYF. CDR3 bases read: TGCAGTGCCCCAAGGGGTAGCGGGAGCACAGATACG.

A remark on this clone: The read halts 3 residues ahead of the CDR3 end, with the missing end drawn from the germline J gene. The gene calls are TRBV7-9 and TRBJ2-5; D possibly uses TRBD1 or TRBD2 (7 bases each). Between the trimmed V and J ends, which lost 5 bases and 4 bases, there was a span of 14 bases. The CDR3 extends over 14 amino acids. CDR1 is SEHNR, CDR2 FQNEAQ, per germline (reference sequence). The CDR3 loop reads CASSDREGSETQYF. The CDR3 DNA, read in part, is TGTGCCAGCAGCGACAGGGAGGGTTCAGAGACC.

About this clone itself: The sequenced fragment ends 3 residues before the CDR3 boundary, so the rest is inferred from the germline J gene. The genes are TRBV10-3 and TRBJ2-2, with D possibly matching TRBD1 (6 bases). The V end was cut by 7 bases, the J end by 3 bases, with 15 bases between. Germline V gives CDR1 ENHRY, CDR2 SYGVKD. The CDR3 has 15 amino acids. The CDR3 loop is CAIKRGGKDTGELFF. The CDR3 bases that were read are TGTGCCATCAAAAGAGGGGGTAAAGACACCGGGGAG.

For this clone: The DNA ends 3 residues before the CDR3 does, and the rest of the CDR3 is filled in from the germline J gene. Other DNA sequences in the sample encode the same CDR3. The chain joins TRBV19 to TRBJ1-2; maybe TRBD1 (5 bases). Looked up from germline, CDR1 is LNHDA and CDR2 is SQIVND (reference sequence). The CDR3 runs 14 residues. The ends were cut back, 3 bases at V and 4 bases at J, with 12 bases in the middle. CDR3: CASSISPGGYGYTF. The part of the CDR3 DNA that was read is TGTGCCAGTAGTATCTCACCCGGGGGCTATGGC. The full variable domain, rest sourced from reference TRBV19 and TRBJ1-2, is DGGITQSPKYLFRKEGQNVTLSCEQNLNHDAMYWYRQDPGQGLRLIYYSQIVNDFQKGDIAEGYSVSREKKESFPLTVTSAQKNPTAFYLCASSISPGGYGYTFGSGTRLTVV.

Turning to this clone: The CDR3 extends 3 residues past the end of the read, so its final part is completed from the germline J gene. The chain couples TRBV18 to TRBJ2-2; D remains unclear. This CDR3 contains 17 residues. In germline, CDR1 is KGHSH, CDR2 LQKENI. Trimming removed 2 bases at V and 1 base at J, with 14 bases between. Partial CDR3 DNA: TGTGCCAGCTCACCAGAAGGGCAGGCCCTGAACACCGGGGAG. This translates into CASSPEGQALNTGE. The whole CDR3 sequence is CASSPEGQALNTGELFF. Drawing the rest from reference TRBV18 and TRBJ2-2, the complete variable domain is NAGVMQNPRHLVRRRGQEARLRCSPMKGHSHVYWYRQLPEEGLKFMVYLQKENIIDESGMPKERFSAEFPKEGPSILRIQQVVRGDSAAYFCASSPEGQALNTGELFFGEGSRLTVL.

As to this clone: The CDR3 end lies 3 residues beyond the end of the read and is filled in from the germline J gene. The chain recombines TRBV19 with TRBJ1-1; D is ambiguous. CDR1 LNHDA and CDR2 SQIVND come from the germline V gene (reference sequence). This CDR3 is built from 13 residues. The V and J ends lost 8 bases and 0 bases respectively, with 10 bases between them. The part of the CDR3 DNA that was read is TGTGCCAGTCGCGACACCTTGAACACTGAA. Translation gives CASRDTLNTE. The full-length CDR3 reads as CASRDTLNTEAFF.

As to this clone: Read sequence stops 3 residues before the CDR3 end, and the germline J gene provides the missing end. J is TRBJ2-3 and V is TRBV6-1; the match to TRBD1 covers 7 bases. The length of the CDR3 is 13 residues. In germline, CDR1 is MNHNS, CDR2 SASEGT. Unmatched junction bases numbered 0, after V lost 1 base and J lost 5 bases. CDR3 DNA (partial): TGTGCCAGCAGTGAAGGACAGGGAGATACG. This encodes CASSEGQGDT. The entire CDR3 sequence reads CASSEGQGDTQYF.

The CDR3 sequence is CSAADRANEKLFF. The DNA read from the CDR3 is TGCAGTGCTGCGGACAGAGCTAATGAAAAA. V is TRBV20-1 and J is TRBJ1-4, with a possible D match to TRBD1 (6 bases). The read falls 3 residues short of the CDR3 end, and the missing part is taken from the germline J gene. The CDR3 is made up of 13 amino acids. CDR1 and CDR2 (germline): DFQATT, SNEGSKA (reference sequence). The V end lost 5 bases, the J end lost 3 bases, and 10 bases lay between the germline ends.

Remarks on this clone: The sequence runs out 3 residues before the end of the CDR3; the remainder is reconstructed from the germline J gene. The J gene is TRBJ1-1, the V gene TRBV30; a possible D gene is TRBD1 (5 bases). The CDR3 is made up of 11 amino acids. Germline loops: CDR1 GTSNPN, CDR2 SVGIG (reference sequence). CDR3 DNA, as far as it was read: TGTGCCTGGAGTCCTCGGGGGGAA. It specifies CAWSPRGE. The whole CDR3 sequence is CAWSPRGEAFF.

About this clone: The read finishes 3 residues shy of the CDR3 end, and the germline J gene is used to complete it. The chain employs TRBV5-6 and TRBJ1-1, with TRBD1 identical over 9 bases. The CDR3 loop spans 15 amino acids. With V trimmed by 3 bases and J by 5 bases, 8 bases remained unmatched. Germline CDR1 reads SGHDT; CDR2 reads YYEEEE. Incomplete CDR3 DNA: TGTGCCAGCAGCTATTTACAGGGGGCTGGAACTGAA. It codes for CASSYLQGAGTE. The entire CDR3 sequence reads CASSYLQGAGTEAFF.

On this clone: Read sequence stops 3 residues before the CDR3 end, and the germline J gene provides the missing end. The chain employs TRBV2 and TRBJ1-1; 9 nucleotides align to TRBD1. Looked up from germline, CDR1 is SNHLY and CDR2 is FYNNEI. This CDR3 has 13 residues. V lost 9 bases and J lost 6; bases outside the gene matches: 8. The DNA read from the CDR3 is TGTGCCAGTTTTAGACAGGGGGTTGCTGAA. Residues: CASFRQGVAE. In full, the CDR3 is CASFRQGVAEAFF.

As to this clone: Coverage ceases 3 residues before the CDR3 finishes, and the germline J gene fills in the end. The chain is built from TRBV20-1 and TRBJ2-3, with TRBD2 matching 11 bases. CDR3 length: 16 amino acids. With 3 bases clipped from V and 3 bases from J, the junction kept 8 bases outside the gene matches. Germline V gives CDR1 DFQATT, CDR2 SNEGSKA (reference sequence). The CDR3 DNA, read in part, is TGCAGTGCTAGGCTTACGACTAGCGGGGTAACAGATACG. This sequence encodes CSARLTTSGVTDT. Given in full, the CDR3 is CSARLTTSGVTDTQYF.

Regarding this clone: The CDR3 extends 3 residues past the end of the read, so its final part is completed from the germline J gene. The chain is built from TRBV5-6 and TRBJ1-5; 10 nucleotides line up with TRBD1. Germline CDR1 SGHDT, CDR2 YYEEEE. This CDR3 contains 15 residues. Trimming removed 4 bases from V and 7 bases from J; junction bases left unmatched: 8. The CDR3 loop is CASSLYGQGGQPQHF. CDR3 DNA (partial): TGTGCCAGCAGCCTATACGGACAGGGGGGACAGCCC.

CDR3 DNA, as far as it was read: TGTGCCAGCGGCCGGGACAGCACCTACGAG. It specifies CASGRDSTYE. The full CDR3 reads CASGRDSTYEQYF. The V and J genes are TRBV6-2 or TRBV6-3 and TRBJ2-7; 7 bases fit TRBD1. The read ends 3 residues before the CDR3 terminus; that terminus is restored from the germline J gene. V trimming: 8 bases; J trimming: 2 bases; junction bases outside the gene matches: 6. Per the germline V gene, CDR1 is MNHEY and CDR2 is SVGEGT. There are 13 residues in the CDR3.

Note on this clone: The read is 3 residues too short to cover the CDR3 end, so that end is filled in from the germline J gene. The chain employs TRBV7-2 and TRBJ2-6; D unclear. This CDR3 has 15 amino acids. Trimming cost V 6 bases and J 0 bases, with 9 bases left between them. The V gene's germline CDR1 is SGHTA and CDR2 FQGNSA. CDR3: CASSFVLSGANVLTF. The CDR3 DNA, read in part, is TGTGCCAGCAGTTTCGTCCTCTCTGGGGCCAACGTC.

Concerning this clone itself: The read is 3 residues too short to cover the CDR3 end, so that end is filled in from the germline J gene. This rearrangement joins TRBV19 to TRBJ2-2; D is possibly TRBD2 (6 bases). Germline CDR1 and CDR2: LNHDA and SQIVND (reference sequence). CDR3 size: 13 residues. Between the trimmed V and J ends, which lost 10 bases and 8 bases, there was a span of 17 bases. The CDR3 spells CATRDLMQGELFF. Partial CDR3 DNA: TGTGCCACTAGGGACTTGATGCAGGGGGAG.

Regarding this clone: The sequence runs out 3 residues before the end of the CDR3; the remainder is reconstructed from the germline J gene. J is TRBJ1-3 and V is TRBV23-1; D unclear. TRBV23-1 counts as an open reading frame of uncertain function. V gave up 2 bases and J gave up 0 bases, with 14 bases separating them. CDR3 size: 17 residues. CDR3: CASSQVSPSPSGNTIYF. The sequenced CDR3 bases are TGCGCCAGCAGTCAAGTGTCTCCTTCCCCCTCTGGAAACACC.

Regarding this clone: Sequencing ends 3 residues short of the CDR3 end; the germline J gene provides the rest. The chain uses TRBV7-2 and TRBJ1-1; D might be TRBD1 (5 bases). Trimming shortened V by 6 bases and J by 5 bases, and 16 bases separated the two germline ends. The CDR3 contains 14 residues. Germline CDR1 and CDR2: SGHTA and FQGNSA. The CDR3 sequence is CASSKAGRGTEAFF. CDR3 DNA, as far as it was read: TGTGCCAGCAGTAAGGCAGGGAGGGGTACTGAA.

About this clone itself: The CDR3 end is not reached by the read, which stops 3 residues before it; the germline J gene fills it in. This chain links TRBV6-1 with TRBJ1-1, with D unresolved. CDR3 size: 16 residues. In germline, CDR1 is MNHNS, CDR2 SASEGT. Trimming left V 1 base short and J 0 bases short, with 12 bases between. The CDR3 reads CASSEVRRRVNTEAFF. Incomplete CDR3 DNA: TGTGCCAGCAGTGAAGTAAGGAGGAGGGTGAACACTGAA.